The entry below gives a single T cell receptor (beta chain) sequence along with its context. Its cognate antigen is unknown. The junction and the germline gene differ at one end; a read error may be behind it. The data were obtained in a study of tumor-infiltrating lymphocytes in primary liver carcinoma. RNA was extracted from whole blood without cell sorting, alongside germline DNA. Total RNA (approximately 500 ng) served as template for TCR beta cDNA synthesis primed by a constant-region primer. The TCR beta library was amplified through three nested multiplex PCR rounds in a modified ARM-PCR procedure. TCRdb used MiXCR to reprocess the multiplex PCR reads, holding one entry per CDR3 protein. The sample has 300,000 to 400,000 distinct CDR3 sequences, around three fifths seen once. Broader study findings: The difference in top-250-clone fraction between tumors and blood was significant, favoring tumors (p = 0.039).

This receptor was identified in a man in his forties with primary liver carcinoma and hepatitis B virus infection. The sequencing sample was made of peripheral blood.

The DNA for the CDR3 is TGTACCAGCAGTGTTGAATCAGATACGCAGTATTTT. This translates into CTSSVESDTQYF. The chain couples TRBV6-1 to TRBJ2-3, with D unclear. CDR3 length equals 12 residues. Germline CDR1 and CDR2: MNHNS and SASEGT.